Listed below are T cell receptor beta chains from one sample, sequenced in a study of T cell responses to AZD1222 COVID-19 vaccine. Libraries were prepared by immunoSEQ multiplex PCR; TCRdb keeps only in-frame clonotypes and omits some of them. Of 120,000 to 150,000 clones in the sample, 86% were seen once. Sample: peripheral blood, taken 28 days after the second AZD1222 dose. The origin of the receptors is an adult who received the AZD1222 COVID-19 vaccine. CDR3s include the opening cysteine and the closing phenylalanine or tryptophan. The D gene is left open where the match is weak. Expanded clones are given a class, and other clones once, few, many or no size at all.

v_call: TRBV6-5; clone_size: NA; j_call: TRBJ1-1; d_call: NA; cdr3_aa: CASRDGTANTEAFF; cdr3_nt: TGTGCCAGCAGGGACGGGACGGCGAACACTGAAGCTTTCTTT
v_call: TRBV6-2/TRBV6-3; clone_size: NA; j_call: TRBJ1-6; d_call: NA; cdr3_aa: CASSYAINSPLHF; cdr3_nt: TGTGCCAGCAGTTACGCCATCAATTCACCCCTCCACTTT
v_call: TRBV3-1/TRBV3-2; clone_size: NA; j_call: TRBJ1-3; d_call: NA; cdr3_aa: CASTNLGSGDGNTIYF; cdr3_nt: TGTGCCAGCACCAACCTAGGGTCGGGTGACGGAAACACCATATATTTT
v_call: TRBV6-5; clone_size: few; j_call: TRBJ2-3; d_call: TRBD2; cdr3_aa: CASSPLAGFMNTQYF; cdr3_nt: TGTGCCAGCAGCCCACTAGCGGGGTTCATGAATACGCAGTATTTT
v_call: TRBV15; clone_size: NA; j_call: TRBJ1-2; d_call: NA; cdr3_aa: CATSDGGGYTF; cdr3_nt: TGTGCCACCAGCGACGGGGGTGGCTACACCTTC
v_call: TRBV5-1; clone_size: NA; j_call: TRBJ1-2; d_call: TRBD1; cdr3_aa: CASSLAGTGDYGYTF; cdr3_nt: TGCGCCAGCAGCCTTGCGGGGACAGGGGACTATGGCTACACCTTC
v_call: TRBV25-1; clone_size: once; j_call: TRBJ1-3; d_call: NA; cdr3_aa: CASSETAGVGSSGNTIYF; cdr3_nt: TGTGCCAGCAGTGAAACCGCTGGGGTGGGTAGCTCTGGAAACACCATATATTTT
v_call: TRBV5-1; clone_size: NA; j_call: TRBJ1-4; d_call: NA; cdr3_aa: CASKRADATNEKLFF; cdr3_nt: TGCGCCAGCAAAAGGGCTGATGCAACTAATGAAAAACTGTTTTTT
v_call: TRBV27; clone_size: NA; j_call: TRBJ1-2; d_call: NA; cdr3_aa: CASAPWGGGYTF; cdr3_nt: TGTGCCAGCGCACCCTGGGGTGGCGGCTACACCTTC
v_call: TRBV20-1; clone_size: NA; j_call: TRBJ1-1; d_call: NA; cdr3_aa: CSASKGQNTEAFF; cdr3_nt: TGCAGTGCTAGTAAAGGGCAGAACACTGAAGCTTTCTTT
v_call: TRBV6-1; clone_size: few; j_call: TRBJ1-5; d_call: NA; cdr3_aa: CASSEWIQPQHF; cdr3_nt: TGTGCCAGCAGTGAATGGATCCAGCCCCAGCATTTT
v_call: TRBV19; clone_size: NA; j_call: TRBJ2-2; d_call: TRBD2; cdr3_aa: CASTPLGGTNTGELFF; cdr3_nt: TGTGCCAGTACTCCCCTCGGGGGGACTAACACCGGGGAGCTGTTTTTT
v_call: TRBV2; clone_size: NA; j_call: TRBJ2-5; d_call: TRBD1; cdr3_aa: CASSEEQGAGETQYF; cdr3_nt: TGTGCCAGCAGTGAAGAACAGGGGGCGGGAGAGACCCAGTACTTC
v_call: TRBV29-1; clone_size: NA; j_call: TRBJ1-2; d_call: NA; cdr3_aa: CSVEGGYTF; cdr3_nt: TGCAGCGTTGAGGGGGGCTACACCTTC
v_call: TRBV5-1; clone_size: NA; j_call: TRBJ1-5; d_call: NA; cdr3_aa: CASSLGPFEDQPQHF; cdr3_nt: TGCGCCAGCAGCTTAGGGCCCTTCGAAGATCAGCCCCAGCATTTT
v_call: TRBV10-3; clone_size: NA; j_call: TRBJ1-1; d_call: NA; cdr3_aa: CAISDRLSFDTEAFF; cdr3_nt: TGTGCCATCAGTGACAGACTATCCTTCGACACTGAAGCTTTCTTT
v_call: TRBV2; clone_size: NA; j_call: TRBJ2-1; d_call: NA; cdr3_aa: CASTPGGEQFF; cdr3_nt: TGTGCCAGCACGCCCGGTGGTGAGCAGTTCTTC
v_call: TRBV12-3/TRBV12-4; clone_size: NA; j_call: TRBJ1-2; d_call: NA; cdr3_aa: CASSTGLPGYTF; cdr3_nt: TGTGCCAGCAGCACAGGGCTACCTGGCTACACCTTC
v_call: TRBV10-2; clone_size: NA; j_call: TRBJ2-7; d_call: NA; cdr3_aa: CASSVAPSGPYEQYF; cdr3_nt: TGCGCCAGCAGTGTTGCACCCTCAGGTCCGTACGAGCAGTACTTC
v_call: TRBV29-1; clone_size: NA; j_call: TRBJ2-1; d_call: TRBD2; cdr3_aa: CSVVSSGGGGDEQFF; cdr3_nt: TGCAGCGTTGTTAGTTCCGGCGGGGGGGGCGATGAGCAGTTCTTC
v_call: TRBV3-1/TRBV3-2; clone_size: NA; j_call: TRBJ1-6; d_call: NA; cdr3_aa: CASSQPGPVAPLHF; cdr3_nt: TGTGCCAGCAGCCAACCAGGCCCGGTCGCACCCCTCCACTTT
v_call: TRBV5-6; clone_size: NA; j_call: TRBJ2-5; d_call: NA; cdr3_aa: CASSGRLNQETQYF; cdr3_nt: TGTGCCAGCAGCGGAAGACTCAACCAAGAGACCCAGTACTTC
v_call: TRBV6-4; clone_size: NA; j_call: TRBJ1-1; d_call: NA; cdr3_aa: CASRVQPIMNTEAFF; cdr3_nt: TGTGCCAGCCGCGTCCAGCCGATTATGAACACTGAAGCTTTCTTT
v_call: TRBV6-5; clone_size: NA; j_call: TRBJ1-1; d_call: NA; cdr3_aa: CASSHTGKEAFF; cdr3_nt: TGTGCCAGCAGTCACACAGGGAAGGAAGCTTTCTTT
v_call: TRBV7-2; clone_size: NA; j_call: TRBJ1-5; d_call: TRBD1; cdr3_aa: CASSLGQSSNQPQHF; cdr3_nt: TGTGCCAGCAGCTTGGGACAGAGTAGCAATCAGCCCCAGCATTTT
v_call: TRBV6-4; clone_size: NA; j_call: TRBJ2-1; d_call: NA; cdr3_aa: CASSQEGGLNEQFF; cdr3_nt: TGTGCCAGCAGTCAGGAGGGGGGCCTTAATGAGCAGTTCTTC
v_call: TRBV6-5; clone_size: NA; j_call: TRBJ2-7; d_call: NA; cdr3_aa: CASSYRRDGYEQYF; cdr3_nt: TGTGCCAGCAGTTACCGGCGGGATGGCTACGAGCAGTACTTC
v_call: TRBV11-2; clone_size: NA; j_call: TRBJ1-2; d_call: NA; cdr3_aa: CASSLDWGQGLYGYTF; cdr3_nt: TGTGCCAGCAGCTTAGATTGGGGGCAGGGACTCTATGGCTACACCTTC
v_call: TRBV19; clone_size: once; j_call: TRBJ1-5; d_call: TRBD1; cdr3_aa: CASSQGQSLGPQHF; cdr3_nt: TGTGCCAGTAGTCAGGGACAGAGCCTGGGGCCCCAGCATTTT
v_call: TRBV12-3/TRBV12-4; clone_size: NA; j_call: TRBJ2-1; d_call: NA; cdr3_aa: CASSLDYNEQFF; cdr3_nt: TGTGCCAGCAGTTTGGACTACAATGAGCAGTTCTTC
v_call: TRBV5-1; clone_size: NA; j_call: TRBJ2-3; d_call: TRBD2; cdr3_aa: CASSLNSGGALDTQYF; cdr3_nt: TGCGCCAGCAGCTTAAATAGCGGGGGGGCCCTAGATACGCAGTATTTT
v_call: TRBV7-2; clone_size: NA; j_call: TRBJ2-3; d_call: TRBD2; cdr3_aa: CASSPEAGGPDTQYF; cdr3_nt: TGTGCCAGCAGCCCGGAGGCGGGAGGGCCAGATACGCAGTATTTT
v_call: TRBV7-9; clone_size: once; j_call: TRBJ2-1; d_call: TRBD2; cdr3_aa: CASSLGTSGRVEQFF; cdr3_nt: TGTGCCAGCAGCTTAGGGACTAGCGGGAGGGTTGAGCAGTTCTTC
v_call: TRBV29-1; clone_size: NA; j_call: TRBJ2-7; d_call: NA; cdr3_aa: CSVGSYEQYF; cdr3_nt: TGCAGCGTTGGTTCCTACGAGCAGTACTTC
v_call: TRBV30; clone_size: NA; j_call: TRBJ1-1; d_call: TRBD1; cdr3_aa: CAWIPIRTGNTEAFF; cdr3_nt: TGTGCCTGGATCCCAATTAGGACAGGTAACACTGAAGCTTTCTTT
v_call: TRBV11-2; clone_size: NA; j_call: TRBJ1-3; d_call: NA; cdr3_aa: CASKAAAGNTIYF; cdr3_nt: TGTGCCAGCAAAGCGGCGGCTGGAAACACCATATATTTT